This T cell receptor (beta chain) is from a study of beta chain features in type 1 diabetes. cDNA synthesis used the whole RNA isolate, giving expressed TCRB sequences. Generated by immunoSEQ multiplex PCR, the TCRdb table keeps only in-frame clones and is missing some. There are 150,000 to 200,000 clones in the sample; around 63% occur only once, and around 0.096% lies in the top ten. Points from the study as a whole: Moderate but significant shortening of TCRB CDR3s was recorded in all four CD4+ subsets from Type 1 diabetes patients.

In germline, CDR1 is SGHTA, CDR2 FQGNSA. Trimming took 0 bases from V and 2 from J; bases not matched to a gene: 6. The CDR3 is made up of 16 amino acids. Details on this clone: Its target is not known.

The TCR sequence derives from a man younger than 40 with type 1 diabetes. The chain links TRBV7-2 to TRBJ2-7, with TRBD1 matching 8 bases. Specimen: naive CD4+ T cells from blood. CDR3 sequence (DNA): TGTGCCAGCAGCTTAGCGAGACAGGGGATCGCCTACGAGCAGTACTTC. Its protein is CASSLARQGIAYEQYF.